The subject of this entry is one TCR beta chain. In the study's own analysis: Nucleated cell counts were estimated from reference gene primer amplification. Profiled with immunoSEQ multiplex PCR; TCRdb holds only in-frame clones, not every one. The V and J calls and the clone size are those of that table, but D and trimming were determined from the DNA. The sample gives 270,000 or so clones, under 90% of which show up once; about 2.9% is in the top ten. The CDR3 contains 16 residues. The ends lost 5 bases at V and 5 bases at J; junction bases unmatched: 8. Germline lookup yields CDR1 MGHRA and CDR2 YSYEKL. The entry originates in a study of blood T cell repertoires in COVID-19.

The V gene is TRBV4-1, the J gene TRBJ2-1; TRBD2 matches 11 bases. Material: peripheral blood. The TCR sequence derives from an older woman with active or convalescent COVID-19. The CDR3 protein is CASSDLAGGRDNEQFF. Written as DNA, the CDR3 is TGCGCCAGCAGCGATCTAGCGGGGGGCCGGGACAATGAGCAGTTCTTC.